A single sample gave rise to the 18 T cell receptor beta chains below, sequenced in a study of T-cell memory formation after mild COVID-19. TCRdb reanalysed the 5' RACE reads using MiXCR and keeps one entry per CDR3 protein. The sample lists roughly 200,000 distinct CDR3 sequences, approximately 10% seen once, with roughly 4% in the top ten. Input material: PBMCs or a T cell subset sorted from them (not recorded which). These receptors all stem from a man younger than 35 who had mild COVID-19 (a few samples of this study predate the infection). Cell type and time point are not known.

This clonotype showed up many times. The chain has TRBV12-3 or TRBV12-4 and TRBJ2-3; D perhaps matches TRBD2 (7 bases). This CDR3 has 15 residues. The V end was cut by 8 bases, the J end by 1 base, with 16 bases between. The CDR3 sequence is CASSSGGGGTDTQYF. The CDR3 nucleotides read TGTGCCAGCTCCTCTGGGGGGGGCGGCACAGATACGCAGTATTTT.

V gene TRBV7-2 combines with J gene TRBJ2-2; D ambiguous. Trimming stripped 1 base from V and 3 bases from J, with 12 bases between. The CDR3 runs to 16 residues. Looked up from germline, CDR1 is SGHTA and CDR2 is FQGNSA. The CDR3 is CASSLDSARDTGELFF. The CDR3 DNA reads as TGTGCCAGCAGCTTAGACAGTGCCCGGGACACCGGGGAGCTGTTTTTT.

V is TRBV6-5 and J is TRBJ2-7, with D maybe TRBD1 (6 bases). CDR1 is MNHEY and CDR2 is SVGAGI in the germline V gene. The V and J ends lost 6 bases and 4 bases respectively, with 22 bases between them. The CDR3 is 16 residues long. The CDR3 here is CASRLDSLSPLYEQYF. DNA for the CDR3: TGTGCCAGCAGGCTGGACAGTCTATCCCCCCTTTACGAGCAGTACTTC.

This CDR3 is CSARRRDRSYEQYF. The CDR3 DNA sequence: TGCAGTGCTCGAAGGCGGGACCGATCCTACGAGCAGTACTTC. The chain is built from TRBV20-1 and TRBJ2-7, with a possible D match to TRBD2 (6 bases). Germline V gene sequence: CDR1 DFQATT, CDR2 SNEGSKA (reference sequence). V gave up 5 bases and J gave up 1 base, with 15 bases separating them. The CDR3 contains 14 residues.

This clonotype was observed at least ten times. The gene calls are TRBV12-3 or TRBV12-4 and TRBJ2-3; the D gene is possibly TRBD2 (6 bases). V was clipped by 6 bases and J by 0 bases, with 13 bases between them. The CDR3 spans 15 residues. The CDR3 DNA follows: TGTGCCAGCAGCTCAGCGGGTCTTAGCACAGATACGCAGTATTTT. Translating it yields CASSSAGLSTDTQYF.

This rearrangement joins TRBV7-8 to TRBJ2-3, with 7 bases lining up with TRBD1. Germline V CDR1 and CDR2: SGHVS, FQNEAQ. The CDR3 has 15 amino acids. Losses at the gene ends were 7 bases for V and 0 bases for J; bases not matched to a gene: 7. DNA of the CDR3: TGTGCCAGCACTACACAGGGGATAAGCACAGATACGCAGTATTTT. Protein sequence: CASTTQGISTDTQYF.

This clonotype appeared a few times. The CDR3 loop reads CASSLVPGGVQQPQHF. Here the CDR3 DNA reads TGCGCCAGCAGCTTGGTCCCAGGGGGTGTGCAGCAGCCCCAGCATTTT. This chain connects TRBV5-1 to TRBJ1-5, with 7 bases aligning to TRBD1. CDR1 is SGHRS and CDR2 is YFSETQ in the germline V gene. V shed 0 bases, J shed 7 bases, and the junction held 10 bases outside the gene matches. The CDR3 runs 16 residues. The entire variable domain, with the rest obtained from reference TRBV5-1 and TRBJ1-5, is as follows: KAGVTQTPRYLIKTRGQQVTLSCSPISGHRSVSWYQQTPGQGLQFLFEYFSETQRNKGNFPGRFSGRQFSNSRSEMNVSTLELGDSALYLCASSLVPGGVQQPQHFGDGTRLSIL.

There are a few counts of this clonotype. The rearrangement joins TRBV5-1 to TRBJ2-7; D uncertain. CDR1 is SGHRS and CDR2 is YFSETQ in the germline V gene. Between the trimmed V and J ends, which lost 0 bases and 4 bases, there was a span of 8 bases. The CDR3 sequence is 13 residues long. In DNA, the CDR3 is TGCGCCAGCAGCTTGGTAGGAGAATACGAGCAGTACTTC. Translating gives CASSLVGEYEQYF.

This clonotype was detected ten times or more. DNA for the CDR3: TGTGCCAGCAGCCAAGATCTCGCCCGGGAGCTGTTTTTT. Encoded protein: CASSQDLARELFF. The chain recombines TRBV14 with TRBJ2-2, with no clear D. Germline V gives CDR1 SGHDN, CDR2 FVKESK. Trimming took off 0 bases at V and 9 bases at J, with 8 bases between the two ends. This CDR3 region has 13 residues.

This clonotype was observed many times. The chain joins TRBV12-3 or TRBV12-4 to TRBJ2-5; maybe TRBD1 (6 bases). This CDR3 region has 13 residues. V was cut by 3 bases and J by 5 bases, with 10 bases left in between. The CDR3 region is CASSFGTGETQYF. CDR3 DNA: TGTGCCAGCAGTTTCGGCACAGGGGAGACCCAGTACTTC.

The gene calls are TRBV6-5 and TRBJ2-2; 7 bases align to TRBD2. The CDR3 loop spans 15 amino acids. CDR1 and CDR2 from the germline V gene are MNHEY and SVGAGI. After removal of 8 bases from V and 0 bases from J, the junction contained 6 bases not matched to a gene. In DNA form, the CDR3 reads TGTGCCAGCCGAAACGGACTAGCGAACACCGGGGAGCTGTTTTTT. This sequence encodes CASRNGLANTGELFF.

This clonotype was seen a handful of times. CDR3 region: CASSFGQGLSYEQYF. The CDR3 DNA sequence: TGTGCCAGCAGTTTTGGCCAGGGCCTATCCTACGAGCAGTACTTC. The chain combines TRBV6-2 or TRBV6-3 with TRBJ2-7; maybe TRBD1 (5 bases). V was trimmed by 4 bases and J by 1 base, leaving 14 bases between them. This CDR3 spans 15 amino acids. Per germline, CDR1 MNHEY and CDR2 SVGEGT.

The CDR3 spells CASNYGDRYSNEQFF. CDR3 nucleotide sequence: TGTGCCAGCAACTACGGGGACAGGTACTCCAATGAGCAGTTCTTC. The V and J genes are TRBV6-5 and TRBJ2-1; 8 bases align to TRBD1. The V gene end was trimmed by 7 bases and the J gene end by 6 bases; junction bases not matched to a gene: 11. The CDR3 runs to 15 residues. Germline V gene sequence: CDR1 MNHEY, CDR2 SVGAGI.

J is TRBJ2-7 and V is TRBV13, with no clear D. Germline-derived CDR1 and CDR2 are PRHDT and FYEKMQ (reference sequence). V was trimmed by 5 bases and J by 6 bases, leaving 11 bases between them. This CDR3 comprises 12 residues. CDR3 region: CASSRPLGEQYF. The CDR3 coding sequence is TGTGCCAGCAGCCGACCCCTCGGCGAGCAGTACTTC.

The sample holds a few counts of this clonotype. The chain joins TRBV6-4 to TRBJ2-3, with D perhaps matching TRBD1 (6 bases). The CDR3 has 13 amino acids. V was shortened by 6 bases and J by 10 bases, with 17 bases between the two germline ends. CDR1 is MRHNA, CDR2 SNTAGT, per germline. The DNA for the CDR3 is TGTGCCAGCAGCACAACAGGGCCAAGAGCGCAGTATTTT. Translating it yields CASSTTGPRAQYF.

This clonotype was recorded at least ten times. The V gene is TRBV4-1, the J gene TRBJ2-5; D is tentatively TRBD1 or TRBD2 (5 bases each). From germline, CDR1 is MGHRA and CDR2 YSYEKL. CDR3 length: 15 residues. Trimming shortened V by 0 bases and J by 4 bases, and 12 bases separated the two germline ends. CDR3 loop: CASSQDPSGRETQYF. The CDR3, as DNA: TGCGCCAGCAGCCAAGATCCTTCAGGGAGAGAGACCCAGTACTTC.

This clonotype occurred many times. The chain has TRBV20-1 and TRBJ1-3; 9 nucleotides align to TRBD1. V lost 2 bases and J lost 7; bases outside the gene matches: 9. The CDR3 sequence is 15 residues long. The germline CDR1 and CDR2 sequences are DFQATT and SNEGSKA (reference sequence). For the CDR3, the DNA is TGCAGTGCTAGAACGGCCGGGACAGGGACGAACACCATATATTTT. Protein sequence: CSARTAGTGTNTIYF.

In its sample, this clonotype was seen many times. The chain recombines TRBV29-1 with TRBJ2-5; D is perhaps TRBD1 or TRBD2 (5 bases each). V was pared by 5 bases and J by 5 bases, with 15 bases between. This CDR3 has 13 residues. Germline assignment: CDR1 SQVTM and CDR2 ANQGSEA. The DNA of the CDR3 is TGCAGCGTTTCCCGGGGACGCAGGGAGACCCAGTACTTC. It translates to CSVSRGRRETQYF.